The 32 T cell receptor beta chains below all came from one sample that was sequenced in a study of patients and donors after allogeneic stem cell transplantation. TCRdb reprocessed the RT-PCR reads via MiXCR and lists one record per CDR3 protein. Of under 35,000 distinct CDR3 sequences listed, 37% are singletons. Sample: blood, either unsorted or a sorted T cell fraction (not recorded which). Receptor source: a human donor who was either an allogeneic HSCT recipient or a stem cell or donor lymphocyte infusion donor (not recorded which). It is not recorded whose cells these are; they may come from a transplant donor.

Here the CDR3 reads CASSLWTRGNTIYF. CDR3 DNA: TGTGCCAGCAGCTTATGGACCCGAGGAAACACCATATATTTT. V is TRBV7-2 and J is TRBJ1-3; D call uncertain. Germline V lookup: CDR1 SGHTA, CDR2 FQGNSA. The V end lost 2 bases, the J end lost 4 bases, and 9 bases lay between the germline ends. The CDR3 runs 14 residues.

CDR3 in DNA: TGTGCCACCTCCCGGGACAGGGACACTGAAGCTTTCTTT. It translates to CATSRDRDTEAFF. This chain links TRBV7-3 with TRBJ1-1, with 9 bases aligning to TRBD1. This CDR3 comprises 13 residues. V was clipped by 10 bases and J by 3 bases; unmatched bases: 6. CDR1 and CDR2 from the germline V gene are SGHTA and FQGTGA.

There are a few counts of this clonotype. The chain recombines TRBV7-8 with TRBJ2-3; D might be TRBD1 (5 bases). This CDR3 comprises 14 residues. The V end lost 5 bases, the J end lost 3 bases, and 12 bases lay between the germline ends. Germline assignment: CDR1 SGHVS and CDR2 FQNEAQ. In DNA, the CDR3 is TGTGCCAGCAGCGGGGCCCTAGGGACAGATACGCAGTATTTT. It encodes CASSGALGTDTQYF.

This clonotype has at least ten counts. The chain recombines TRBV18 with TRBJ2-2; D might be TRBD2 (5 bases). There are 16 residues in the CDR3. Germline V gene lookup returns CDR1 KGHSH and CDR2 LQKENI. Trimming took 2 bases from V and 2 from J, leaving 12 bases between them. CDR3: CASSPSLATNTGELFF. The CDR3 DNA follows: TGTGCCAGCTCACCATCTCTAGCCACTAACACCGGGGAGCTGTTTTTT.

This chain links TRBV5-1 with TRBJ2-3; TRBD2 is a possible D gene (7 bases). V was shortened by 0 bases and J by 5 bases, with 13 bases between the two germline ends. The CDR3 sequence is 15 residues long. Germline V gives CDR1 SGHRS, CDR2 YFSETQ. CDR3 coding DNA: TGCGCCAGCAGCTTGGTCCGGGGGGCCAAAGATACGCAGTATTTT. This translates into CASSLVRGAKDTQYF.

The table lists this clonotype with a few counts. The chain uses TRBV12-3 or TRBV12-4 and TRBJ1-2; TRBD1 matches 9 bases. Trimming removed 3 bases from V and 9 bases from J; junction bases left unmatched: 8. The CDR3 extends over 14 amino acids. The CDR3 loop reads CASSFAGTGIRYTF. CDR3 sequence (DNA): TGTGCCAGCAGTTTCGCCGGGACAGGGATTCGCTACACCTTC.

There are a few counts of this clonotype. This rearrangement joins TRBV29-1 to TRBJ1-2; possible D gene TRBD1, 5 bases. This CDR3 is 12 amino acids long. In germline, CDR1 is SQVTM, CDR2 ANQGSEA. V dropped 4 bases and J dropped 0 bases, with 6 bases sitting between them. The CDR3 loop reads CSVGQTNYGYTF. CDR3 nucleotides: TGCAGCGTTGGACAGACTAACTATGGCTACACCTTC.

The chain is built from TRBV24-1 and TRBJ1-1; D is unclear. CDR1 is KGHDR, CDR2 SFDVKD, per germline. There are 13 residues in the CDR3. Trimming took 2 bases from V and 0 from J, leaving 3 bases between them. The CDR3 loop reads CATSDYLNTEAFF. CDR3 nucleotide sequence: TGTGCCACCAGTGATTATCTGAACACTGAAGCTTTCTTT.

A few counts support this clonotype. The V and J genes are TRBV10-3 and TRBJ1-5; maybe TRBD1 (5 bases). Germline lookup yields CDR1 ENHRY and CDR2 SYGVKD. CDR3 length: 13 amino acids. Trimming removed 11 bases at V and 0 bases at J, with 11 bases between. CDR3 nucleotide sequence: TGTGCCGTCCAGGGAGATAGCAATCAGCCCCAGCATTTT. Protein sequence: CAVQGDSNQPQHF.

V and J are TRBV12-3 or TRBV12-4 and TRBJ1-1; D gene uncertain. This CDR3 spans 12 amino acids. The ends were cut back, 5 bases at V and 11 bases at J, with 15 bases in the middle. The CDR3 nucleotides read TGTGCCAGCAGTATACGACGGGTCAATGCTTTCTTT. Residues: CASSIRRVNAFF.

The chain joins TRBV20-1 to TRBJ2-2; tentatively, D is TRBD2 (6 bases). CDR1 DFQATT and CDR2 SNEGSKA come from the germline V gene (reference sequence). The CDR3 contains 15 residues. V lost 1 base and J lost 4, with 13 bases in between. The CDR3 nucleotides read TGCAGTGCTAGAGCCGGGACTTATGCCACCGGGGAGCTGTTTTTT. This sequence encodes CSARAGTYATGELFF.

The chain uses TRBV7-4 and TRBJ2-3; a weak D match, TRBD1 (5 bases). V was pared by 3 bases and J by 8 bases, with 9 bases between. Looked up from germline, CDR1 is SGHVT and CDR2 is SQSDAQ. The length of the CDR3 is 12 residues. In DNA, the CDR3 is TGTGCCAGCAGCTTTAAAGGGGTTACGCAGTATTTT. It encodes CASSFKGVTQYF.

The V and J genes are TRBV27 and TRBJ2-1, with 7 bases lining up with TRBD1. The junction had 7 bases not matched to a gene; V was cut back by 2 bases and J by 6 bases. This CDR3 spans 15 amino acids. Germline V gene sequence: CDR1 MNHEY, CDR2 SMNVEV (reference sequence). CDR3 protein: CASSLLRGPLNEQFF. The CDR3 nucleotides are TGTGCCAGCAGTTTACTGAGGGGGCCCCTCAATGAGCAGTTCTTC.

This clonotype has only a few counts. V usage is TRBV21-1 and J usage is TRBJ2-7; TRBD1 is taken as the D call from the table, unchecked against the DNA. TRBV21-1 is annotated as a pseudogene. This CDR3 is 18 amino acids long. Here the CDR3 reads CASSKGMGTKIRSYEQYF. DNA for the CDR3: TGTGCCAGCAGCAAAGGGATGGGGACCAAAATCCGCTCCTACGAGCAGTACTTC.

The chain carries TRBV7-2 and TRBJ1-2, with D maybe TRBD1 (6 bases). Trimming shortened V by 1 base and J by 10 bases, and 16 bases separated the two germline ends. This CDR3 has 14 residues. Germline-derived CDR1 and CDR2 are SGHTA and FQGNSA. CDR3 sequence reads: CASSLVRGGDDYTF. CDR3 DNA: TGTGCCAGCAGCTTAGTCCGGGGGGGCGATGACTACACCTTC.

J is TRBJ1-2 and V is TRBV24-1; a weak D match, TRBD1 (5 bases). There are 15 residues in the CDR3. Germline loops: CDR1 KGHDR, CDR2 SFDVKD. V was clipped by 1 base and J by 2 bases, with 10 bases between them. CDR3 amino acids: CATSDFRQGNYGYTF. The CDR3 region has the DNA TGTGCCACCAGTGATTTTAGGCAGGGAAACTATGGCTACACCTTC.

J is TRBJ1-6 and V is TRBV7-8, with D perhaps matching TRBD1 (5 bases). This CDR3 has 16 amino acids. Trimming took 1 base from V and 6 from J, leaving 13 bases between them. CDR1 and CDR2 (germline): SGHVS, FQNEAQ. The CDR3 reads CASSLGQFSFNSPLHF. Here the CDR3 DNA reads TGTGCCAGCAGCTTAGGACAGTTTAGCTTTAATTCACCCCTCCACTTT.

The V call is TRBV5-1, the J call TRBJ2-7, with no clear D. Trimming left V 4 bases short and J 4 bases short, with 9 bases between. The CDR3 spans 12 residues. Per the germline V gene, CDR1 is SGHRS and CDR2 is YFSETQ. The CDR3 DNA reads as TGCGCCAGCAGCCGTCCCCCTTACGAGCAGTACTTC. It is translated as CASSRPPYEQYF.

The chain is built from TRBV18 and TRBJ2-2, with D unresolved. Germline loops: CDR1 KGHSH, CDR2 LQKENI. The V and J ends lost 3 bases and 7 bases respectively, with 9 bases between them. This CDR3 has 13 amino acids. The CDR3 DNA follows: TGTGCCAGCTCACCTCATGAAGGCGGGGAGCTGTTTTTT. Protein: CASSPHEGGELFF.

V usage is TRBV9 and J usage is TRBJ1-2; possible D gene TRBD1, 6 bases. Germline V gene sequence: CDR1 SGDLS, CDR2 YYNGEE. V lost 3 bases and J lost 2, with 14 bases in between. The CDR3 is 15 residues long. As DNA, the CDR3 is TGTGCCAGCAGCGCAGACAGGTACCTAAACTATGGCTACACCTTC. Residues: CASSADRYLNYGYTF.

The sample holds many counts of this clonotype. This chain uses TRBV29-1 with TRBJ2-3, with TRBD2 identical over 12 bases. The germline CDR1 and CDR2 sequences are SQVTM and ANQGSEA. The CDR3 is 15 residues long. V lost 1 base, J lost 2 bases, and 1 base stayed unmatched. The CDR3, as DNA: TGCAGCGTTGAAGGACTAGCGGGAGACACAGATACGCAGTATTTT. Residues: CSVEGLAGDTDTQYF.

The J gene is TRBJ2-5, the V gene TRBV7-2; D is unclear. V was clipped by 2 bases and J by 2 bases, with 6 bases between them. The germline gives CDR1 SGHTA, CDR2 FQGNSA. CDR3 length: 13 amino acids. This chain's CDR3 is CASSLRQQETQYF. DNA for the CDR3: TGTGCCAGCAGCTTAAGGCAGCAAGAGACCCAGTACTTC.

This clonotype has only a few counts. The rearrangement joins TRBV29-1 to TRBJ1-6; D remains ambiguous. The germline CDR1 and CDR2 sequences are SQVTM and ANQGSEA. The ends were cut back, 5 bases at V and 3 bases at J, with 8 bases in the middle. The CDR3 is 13 residues long. DNA for the CDR3: TGCAGCGTTCGACCAGACTATAATTCACCCCTCCACTTT. Translating gives CSVRPDYNSPLHF.

This clonotype appeared many times. It is unclear where the CDR3 begins or ends on the DNA, so no DNA is shown, and the CDR3 is as TCRdb lists it. V gene TRBV12-3 or TRBV12-4 combines with J gene TRBJ1-5. The CDR3 sequence runs 15 residues, both termini included. The CDR3 region is CASTDFRVSNQPQHF.

This clonotype was seen just once. The chain links TRBV24-1 to TRBJ2-7, with D maybe TRBD1 (6 bases). The length of the CDR3 is 14 residues. V gave up 5 bases and J gave up 6 bases, with 16 bases separating them. CDR1 and CDR2 from the germline V gene are KGHDR and SFDVKD. CDR3 in amino acids: CATSGDRYSREQYF. CDR3 coding DNA: TGTGCCACCAGTGGTGACAGGTATTCCCGCGAGCAGTACTTC.

This clonotype was detected a few times. The chain carries TRBV12-3 or TRBV12-4 and TRBJ1-2; D unclear. Trimming took off 3 bases at V and 4 bases at J, with 9 bases between the two ends. The CDR3 covers 13 residues. The CDR3 sequence is CASSLSLGYGYTF. CDR3 bases: TGTGCCAGCAGTTTGTCACTGGGCTATGGCTACACCTTC.

This clonotype showed up just a few times. J is TRBJ1-5 and V is TRBV20-1; TRBD1 matches 7 bases. The CDR3 totals 16 residues. V was clipped by 3 bases and J by 3 bases; unmatched bases: 11. CDR1 DFQATT and CDR2 SNEGSKA come from the germline V gene (reference sequence). The CDR3 sequence is CSARTGTSLHNQPQHF. CDR3 sequence (DNA): TGCAGTGCTAGGACAGGGACGTCCCTACACAATCAGCCCCAGCATTTT.

About this clonotype: The junction and the germline gene differ at one end; a read error may be behind it. V and J are TRBV20-1 and TRBJ1-5; D not resolved. The germline gives CDR1 DFQATT, CDR2 SNEGSKA (reference sequence). The CDR3 spans 13 residues. The CDR3 region has the DNA TGCAGTGCTAGATGGATTAGCGATCAGCCCCAGCATTTT. It translates to CSARWISDQPQHF.

V gene TRBV27 combines with J gene TRBJ1-6; D is unclear. The CDR3 is 17 amino acids. V lost 7 bases, J lost 0 bases, and 16 bases lay in between. Germline assignment: CDR1 MNHEY and CDR2 SMNVEV (reference sequence). CDR3 nucleotides: TGTGCCAGCAACGTTAGACGGTACAGCTCCTATAATTCACCCCTCCACTTT. This sequence encodes CASNVRRYSSYNSPLHF.

This clonotype was counted between two and nine times. This chain links TRBV5-5 with TRBJ2-3; no firm D call. This CDR3 comprises 14 residues. Germline V gene lookup returns CDR1 SGHKS and CDR2 YYEKEE (reference sequence). V gave up 0 bases and J gave up 1 base, with 6 bases separating them. Here the CDR3 DNA reads TGTGCCAGCAGCTTGGTCCAAGGCACAGATACGCAGTATTTT. This translates into CASSLVQGTDTQYF.

This clonotype has a handful of counts. The chain employs TRBV20-1 and TRBJ2-7, with 7 bases that match TRBD2. The V and J ends lost 1 base and 1 base, in that order; junction bases with no gene match: 7. This CDR3 is 15 amino acids long. In germline, CDR1 is DFQATT, CDR2 SNEGSKA (reference sequence). DNA for the CDR3: TGCAGTGCTAGAGCCTTTACTAGCGAATCCTACGAGCAGTACTTC. Translating gives CSARAFTSESYEQYF.

This clonotype was seen more than once but under ten times. This chain connects TRBV10-3 to TRBJ2-1; D uncertain. The germline CDR1 and CDR2 sequences are ENHRY and SYGVKD. CDR3 length: 16 amino acids. Trimming took off 5 bases at V and 0 bases at J, with 14 bases between the two ends. The CDR3 loop reads CAISSLTSFSYNEQFF. Written as DNA, the CDR3 is TGTGCCATCAGTTCCCTGACTTCCTTCTCCTACAATGAGCAGTTCTTC.